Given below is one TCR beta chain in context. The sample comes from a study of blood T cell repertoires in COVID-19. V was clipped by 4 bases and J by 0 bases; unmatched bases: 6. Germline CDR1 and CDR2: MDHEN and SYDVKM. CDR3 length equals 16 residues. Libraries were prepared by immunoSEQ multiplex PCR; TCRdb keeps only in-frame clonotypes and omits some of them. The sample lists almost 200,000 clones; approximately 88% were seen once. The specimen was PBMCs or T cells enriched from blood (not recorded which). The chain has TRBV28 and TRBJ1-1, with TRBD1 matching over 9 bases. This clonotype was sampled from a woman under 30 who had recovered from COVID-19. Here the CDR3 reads CASSSYRGPLNTEAFF. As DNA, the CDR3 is TGTGCCAGCAGTTCTTACAGGGGGCCGTTGAACACTGAAGCTTTCTTT.